This record looks at one TCR beta chain sequence and its context. V lost 0 bases and J lost 4, with 13 bases in between. Per germline, CDR1 LGHNA and CDR2 YSLEER. The CDR3 has 16 amino acids. TCRdb fed the RT-PCR reads into MiXCR, producing one record per CDR3 protein. The table has about 170,000 distinct CDR3 sequences, less than 15% seen once. The sample is drawn from a study of response to subunit inactivated influenza vaccine. These same data were also listed under a study on T cells expressing NK-cell markers. That publication notes: TCR beta cDNA was made by 5'RACE template switching with UMIs.

The genes are TRBV4-3 and TRBJ1-5; possibly TRBD1 for D (5 bases). The sequence came from a man in his fifties who received an inactivated influenza vaccine. Sequences were derived from CD8+ T cells sorted from PBMCs, sampled roughly 13 days after vaccination. The CDR3, as DNA: TGCGCCAGCAGCCAAGATTGGACATTCGGGAATCAGCCCCAGCATTTT. Translated: CASSQDWTFGNQPQHF.